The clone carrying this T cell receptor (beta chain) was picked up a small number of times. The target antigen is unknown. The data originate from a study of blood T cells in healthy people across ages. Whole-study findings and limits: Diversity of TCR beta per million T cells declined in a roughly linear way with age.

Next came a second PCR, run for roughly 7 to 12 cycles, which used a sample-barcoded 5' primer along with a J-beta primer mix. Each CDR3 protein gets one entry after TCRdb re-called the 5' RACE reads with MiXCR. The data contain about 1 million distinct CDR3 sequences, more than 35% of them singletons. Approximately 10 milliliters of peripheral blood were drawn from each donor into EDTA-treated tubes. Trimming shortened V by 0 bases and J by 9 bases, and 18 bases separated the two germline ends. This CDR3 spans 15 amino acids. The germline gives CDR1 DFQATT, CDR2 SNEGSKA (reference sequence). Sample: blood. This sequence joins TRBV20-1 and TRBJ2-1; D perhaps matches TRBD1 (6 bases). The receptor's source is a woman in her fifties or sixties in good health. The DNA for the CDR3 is TGCAGTGCTAGAGATCCAGCTAGTGGGACAATTGAGCAGTTCTTC. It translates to CSARDPASGTIEQFF.